The rows below give T cell receptor beta chains drawn from one sample of a study of OX40 agonist ivuxolimab in advanced cancers. The repertoire was sequenced with immunoSEQ multiplex PCR; TCRdb's copy has only in-frame clones and lacks some. Here the sample spans some 71,000 clones, about 91% being singletons. This material consisted of CD4+ or CD8+ T cells sorted from blood, taken in a trial of the OX40 agonist ivuxolimab. The receptors originated from an adult with an advanced solid tumor such as melanoma, head and neck, liver or kidney cancer. Both conserved end residues are part of each CDR3. A D gene is named only where the DNA matches it firmly. Size values are once, few and many counts, or a class for expanded clones, and some rows have none.

14	NA	NA	TRBJ2-2	TRBV6-5	TGTGCCAGCAGTTACGGTCTGAACACCGGGGAGCTGTTTTTT	CASSYGLNTGELFF
17	TRBD2	once	TRBJ2-7	TRBV4-2	TGTGCCAGCAGCCAAGATCTACTAGCGCCGAGCTCCTACGAGCAGTACTTC	CASSQDLLAPSSYEQYF
14	TRBD2	NA	TRBJ2-5	TRBV5-1	TGCGCCAGCACACCAGGCGGGAGTTGGGAGACCCAGTACTTC	CASTPGGSWETQYF
14	TRBD1	NA	TRBJ2-5	TRBV19	TGTGCCAGTACCGAGGGGACAGGTGAAGAGACCCAGTACTTC	CASTEGTGEETQYF
16	TRBD2	NA	TRBJ2-7	TRBV5-5	TGTGCCAGCAGCGCGGAGTGGGGGGAGGGCTCCCTCGAGCAGTACTTC	CASSAEWGEGSLEQYF
14	TRBD2	NA	TRBJ2-2	TRBV2	TGTGCCAGCCTAGCGGGATACAACACCGGGGAGCTGTTTTTT	CASLAGYNTGELFF
11	NA	once	TRBJ2-3	TRBV28	TGTGCCAGCATGAGTAGGGATACGCAGTATTTT	CASMSRDTQYF
14	NA	once	TRBJ2-5	TRBV6-5	TGTGCCAGCAGCCCCGCCGGTGTCCAAGAGACCCAGTACTTC	CASSPAGVQETQYF
15	TRBD2	NA	TRBJ2-7	TRBV2	TGTGCCAGCAGTGAAGGTCTAGCGGGAGCCTACGAGCAGTACTTC	CASSEGLAGAYEQYF
13	NA	once	TRBJ1-1	TRBV28	TGTGCCAGCAGCCCAGGATGGGGCACTGAAGCTTTCTTT	CASSPGWGTEAFF
14	NA	NA	TRBJ2-1	TRBV27	TGTGCCAGCAGTTTGTGGGGTTCCTACAATGAGCAGTTCTTC	CASSLWGSYNEQFF
16	NA	NA	TRBJ1-4	TRBV19	TGTGCCAGTAGTATAGATGGGGGACCGGTTAATGAAAAACTGTTTTTT	CASSIDGGPVNEKLFF
14	TRBD2	NA	TRBJ2-1	TRBV27	TGTGCCAGCAGTATCGGACTAGCCTACAATGAGCAGTTCTTC	CASSIGLAYNEQFF
14	TRBD2	NA	TRBJ2-7	TRBV5-1	TGCGCCAGCAGCTCTAGCGGGAGCTTGGACGAGCAGTACTTC	CASSSSGSLDEQYF
16	TRBD1	NA	TRBJ2-3	TRBV18	TGTGCCAGCTCACCGAGAGGGACAGGTAGCACAGATACGCAGTATTTT	CASSPRGTGSTDTQYF
14	TRBD1	NA	TRBJ2-7	TRBV11-2	TGTGCCAGCAGCTCCCGGGACAGATCCTACGAGCAGTACTTC	CASSSRDRSYEQYF
15	TRBD1	NA	TRBJ2-3	TRBV5-3	TGTGCCAGAAGCTTGGGGACAGGGGAAACAGATACGCAGTATTTT	CARSLGTGETDTQYF
14	NA	NA	TRBJ2-2	TRBV7-9	TGTGCCAGCTCCCCAACAGGAAACACCGGGGAGCTGTTTTTT	CASSPTGNTGELFF
13	NA	once	TRBJ1-5	TRBV4-1	TGCGCCAGCAGCCATCAGGGGACTCAGCCCCAGCATTTT	CASSHQGTQPQHF
13	TRBD1	once	TRBJ1-1	TRBV7-9	TGTGCCAGCATACAGGGGGCGACGACTGAAGCTTTCTTT	CASIQGATTEAFF
13	NA	NA	TRBJ1-2	TRBV19	TGTGCCAGTAGTATCCCGGAGAACTATGGCTACACCTTC	CASSIPENYGYTF
14	NA	NA	TRBJ1-2	TRBV4-3	TGCGCCAGCAGCCCACATTGGGAAGAAGATGGCTACACCTTC	CASSPHWEEDGYTF
15	NA	NA	TRBJ1-1	TRBV7-3	TGTGCCAGCAGCTCGACCCCCGCCCCCGACACTGAAGCTTTCTTT	CASSSTPAPDTEAFF
14	NA	NA	TRBJ2-7	TRBV28	TGTGCCAGCAGTTTATTCAGGGACGGCTACGAGCAGTACTTC	CASSLFRDGYEQYF
12	NA	NA	TRBJ2-7	TRBV30	TGTGCCTGGGGGGTAGGGATGAACGAGCAGTACTTC	CAWGVGMNEQYF
15	NA	medium-sized	TRBJ2-7	TRBV12-5	TGTGCTAGTGGTTTGGTACGGGTCTCCTCCTACGAGCAGTACTTC	CASGLVRVSSYEQYF
15	TRBD2	NA	TRBJ2-7	TRBV9	TGTGCCAGCAGCGTAGGACTAGCGAACTCCTACGAGCAGTACTTC	CASSVGLANSYEQYF
14	TRBD2	NA	TRBJ2-7	TRBV5-1	TGCGCCAGCAGCTTAGGACTAGCGCCTAACGAGCAGTACTTC	CASSLGLAPNEQYF
11	NA	NA	TRBJ2-3	TRBV6-5	TGTGCCAGCAGCTCCTCAGATACGCAGTATTTT	CASSSSDTQYF
13	NA	few	TRBJ2-5	TRBV19	TGTGCCAGTAGTTTGGACATCCAAGAGACCCAGTACTTC	CASSLDIQETQYF
15	TRBD1	NA	TRBJ2-5	TRBV11-2	TGTGCCAGCAGCCGGACAGGGAAGCGCCAAGAGACCCAGTACTTC	CASSRTGKRQETQYF
12	NA	NA	TRBJ2-1	TRBV7-9	TGTGCCAGCAGCTTAGCCGAAAATGAGCAGTTCTTC	CASSLAENEQFF
16	NA	NA	TRBJ2-1	TRBV5-8	TGTGCCAGCAGACCAAGTCGGGCTATCTCGTACAATGAGCAGTTCTTC	CASRPSRAISYNEQFF
16	NA	NA	TRBJ2-1	TRBV4-2	TGTGCCAGCAGCCATACAGGGTACGGGTCCTACAATGAGCAGTTCTTC	CASSHTGYGSYNEQFF
15	TRBD1	NA	TRBJ2-7	TRBV4-1	TGCGCCAGCAGCCAAGATGGGACAGGTCCTGGGGAGCAGTACTTC	CASSQDGTGPGEQYF
14	NA	NA	TRBJ2-7	TRBV7-8	TGTGCCAGCAGCCTATTGAACATACAATACGAGCAGTACTTC	CASSLLNIQYEQYF
12	NA	once	TRBJ2-1	TRBV27	TGTGCCAGCAGTTCTACAGGGCTTGAGCAGTTCTTC	CASSSTGLEQFF
15	TRBD1	NA	TRBJ1-5	TRBV28	TGTGCCAGCAGTTACGGGACAGGGCGCAATCAGCCCCAGCATTTT	CASSYGTGRNQPQHF